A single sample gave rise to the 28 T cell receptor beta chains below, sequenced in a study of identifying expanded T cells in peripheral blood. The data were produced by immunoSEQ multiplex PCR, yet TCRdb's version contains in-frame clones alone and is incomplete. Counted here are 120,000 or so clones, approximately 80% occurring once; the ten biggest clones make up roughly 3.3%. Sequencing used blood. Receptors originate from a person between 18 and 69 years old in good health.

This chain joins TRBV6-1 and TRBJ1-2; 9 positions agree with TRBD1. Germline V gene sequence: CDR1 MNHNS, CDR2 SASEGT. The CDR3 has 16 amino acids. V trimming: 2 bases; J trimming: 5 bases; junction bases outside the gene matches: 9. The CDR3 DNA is TGTGCCAGCAGTGAACCTCCGGACAGGGGCATATATGGCTACACCTTC. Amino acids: CASSEPPDRGIYGYTF.

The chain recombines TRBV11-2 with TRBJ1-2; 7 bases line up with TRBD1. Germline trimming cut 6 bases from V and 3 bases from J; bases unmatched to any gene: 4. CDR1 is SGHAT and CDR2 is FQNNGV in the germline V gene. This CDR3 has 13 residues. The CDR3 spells CASSPGTDYGYTF. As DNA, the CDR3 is TGTGCCAGCAGTCCCGGGACAGACTATGGCTACACCTTC.

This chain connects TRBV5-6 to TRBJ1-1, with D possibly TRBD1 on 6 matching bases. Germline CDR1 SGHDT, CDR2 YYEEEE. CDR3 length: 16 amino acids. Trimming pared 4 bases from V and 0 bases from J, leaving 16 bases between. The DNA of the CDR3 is TGTGCCAGCAGCCTGTATACCGGGACAATGAACACTGAAGCTTTCTTT. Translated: CASSLYTGTMNTEAFF.

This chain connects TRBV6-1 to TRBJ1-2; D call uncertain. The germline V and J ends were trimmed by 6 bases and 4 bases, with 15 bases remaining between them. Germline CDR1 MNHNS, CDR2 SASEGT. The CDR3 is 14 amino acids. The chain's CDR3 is CASSRRAVPYGYTF. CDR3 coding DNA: TGTGCCAGCAGCCGGCGAGCGGTCCCCTATGGCTACACCTTC.

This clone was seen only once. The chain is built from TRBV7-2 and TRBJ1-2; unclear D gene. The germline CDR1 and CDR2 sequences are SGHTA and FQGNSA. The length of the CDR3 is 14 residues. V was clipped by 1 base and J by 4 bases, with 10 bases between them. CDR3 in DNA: TGTGCCAGCAGCTTAGGACCGCTGCTCTATGGCTACACCTTC. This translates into CASSLGPLLYGYTF.

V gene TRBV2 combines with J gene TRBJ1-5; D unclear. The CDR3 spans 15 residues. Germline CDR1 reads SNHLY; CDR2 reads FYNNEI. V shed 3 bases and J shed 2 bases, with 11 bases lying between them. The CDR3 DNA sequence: TGTGCCAGCAGTGAGGCCCCTGCGGGCAATCAGCCCCAGCATTTT. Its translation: CASSEAPAGNQPQHF.

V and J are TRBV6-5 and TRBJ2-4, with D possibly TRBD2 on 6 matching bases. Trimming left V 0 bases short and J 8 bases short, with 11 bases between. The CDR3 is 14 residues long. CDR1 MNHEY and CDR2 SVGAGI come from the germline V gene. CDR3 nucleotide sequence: TGTGCCAGCAGTTACTCCCTGGAGGGGTACATTCAGTACTTC. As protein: CASSYSLEGYIQYF.

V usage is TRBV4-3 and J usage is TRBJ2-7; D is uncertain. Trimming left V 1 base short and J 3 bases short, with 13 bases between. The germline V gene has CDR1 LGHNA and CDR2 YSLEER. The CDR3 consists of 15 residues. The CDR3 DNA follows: TGCGCCAGCAGCCAAGTCCTTGGCGAGCGCTACGAGCAGTACTTC. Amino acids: CASSQVLGERYEQYF.

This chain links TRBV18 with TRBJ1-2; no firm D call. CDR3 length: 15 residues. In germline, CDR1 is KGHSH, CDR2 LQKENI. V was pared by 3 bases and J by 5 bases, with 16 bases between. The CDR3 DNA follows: TGTGCCAGCTCACCGGTGGTCGGCAGTTCGTATGGCTACACCTTC. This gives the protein CASSPVVGSSYGYTF.

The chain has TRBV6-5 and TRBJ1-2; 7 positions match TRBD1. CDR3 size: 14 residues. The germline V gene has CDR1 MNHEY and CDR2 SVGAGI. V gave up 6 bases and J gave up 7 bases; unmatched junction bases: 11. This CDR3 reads CASRPGQRHSGYTF. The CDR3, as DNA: TGTGCCAGCAGGCCGGGACAGCGACACTCTGGCTACACCTTC.

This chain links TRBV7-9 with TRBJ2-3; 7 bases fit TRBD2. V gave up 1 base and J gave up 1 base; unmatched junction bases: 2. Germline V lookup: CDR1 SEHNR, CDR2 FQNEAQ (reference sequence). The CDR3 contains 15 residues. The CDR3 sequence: CASSLVLAGTDTQYF. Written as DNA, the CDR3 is TGTGCCAGCAGCTTAGTCCTAGCGGGCACAGATACGCAGTATTTT.

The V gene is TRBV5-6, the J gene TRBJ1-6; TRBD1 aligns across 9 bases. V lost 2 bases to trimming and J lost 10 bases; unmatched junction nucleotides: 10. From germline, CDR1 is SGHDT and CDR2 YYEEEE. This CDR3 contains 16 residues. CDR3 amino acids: CASSFSGTGLRSPLHF. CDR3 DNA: TGTGCCAGCAGCTTTTCAGGGACAGGGCTTCGCTCACCCCTCCACTTT. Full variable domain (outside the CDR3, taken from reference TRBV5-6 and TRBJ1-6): DAGVTQSPTHLIKTRGQQVTLRCSPKSGHDTVSWYQQALGQGPQFIFQYYEEEERQRGNFPDRFSGHQFPNYSSELNVNALLLGDSALYLCASSFSGTGLRSPLHFGNGTRLTVT.

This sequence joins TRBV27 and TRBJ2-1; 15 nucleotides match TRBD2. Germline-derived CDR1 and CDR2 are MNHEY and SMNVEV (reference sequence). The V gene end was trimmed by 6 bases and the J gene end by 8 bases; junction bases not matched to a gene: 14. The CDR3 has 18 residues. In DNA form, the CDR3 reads TGTGCCAGCAGAAAACCTCGGACTAGCGGGGGGGCCTCGGATGAGCAGTTCTTC. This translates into CASRKPRTSGGASDEQFF.

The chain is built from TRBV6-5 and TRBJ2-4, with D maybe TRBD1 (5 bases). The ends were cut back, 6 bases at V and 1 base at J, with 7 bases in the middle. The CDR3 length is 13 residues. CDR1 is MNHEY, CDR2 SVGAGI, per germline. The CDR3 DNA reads TGTGCCAGCAGACCAGGGGCCAAAAACATTCAGTACTTC. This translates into CASRPGAKNIQYF.

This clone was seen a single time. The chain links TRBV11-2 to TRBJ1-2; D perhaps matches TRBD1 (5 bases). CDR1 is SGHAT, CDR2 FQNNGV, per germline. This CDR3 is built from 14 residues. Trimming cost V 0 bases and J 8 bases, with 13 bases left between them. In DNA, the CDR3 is TGTGCCAGCAGCTTAGATCATGGGGCTGGGGGCTACACCTTC. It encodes CASSLDHGAGGYTF.

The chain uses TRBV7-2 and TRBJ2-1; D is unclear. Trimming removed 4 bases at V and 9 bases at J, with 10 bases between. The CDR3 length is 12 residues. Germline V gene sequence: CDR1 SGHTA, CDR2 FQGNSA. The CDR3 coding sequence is TGTGCCAGCAGCTCAACACCCGGTGAGCAGTTCTTC. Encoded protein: CASSSTPGEQFF.

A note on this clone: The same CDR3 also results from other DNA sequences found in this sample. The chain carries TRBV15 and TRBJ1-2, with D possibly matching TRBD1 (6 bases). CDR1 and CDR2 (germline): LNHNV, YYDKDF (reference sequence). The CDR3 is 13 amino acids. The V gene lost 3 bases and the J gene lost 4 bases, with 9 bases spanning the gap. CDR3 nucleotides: TGTGCCACCAGCAGCGGGACAAGCTATGGCTACACCTTC. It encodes CATSSGTSYGYTF.

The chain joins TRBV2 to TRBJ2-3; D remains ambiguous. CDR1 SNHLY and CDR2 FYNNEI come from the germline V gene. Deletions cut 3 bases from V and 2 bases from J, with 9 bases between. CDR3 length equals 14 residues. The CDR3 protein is CASSEGLITDTQYF. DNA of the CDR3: TGTGCCAGCAGTGAGGGTCTGATCACAGATACGCAGTATTTT.

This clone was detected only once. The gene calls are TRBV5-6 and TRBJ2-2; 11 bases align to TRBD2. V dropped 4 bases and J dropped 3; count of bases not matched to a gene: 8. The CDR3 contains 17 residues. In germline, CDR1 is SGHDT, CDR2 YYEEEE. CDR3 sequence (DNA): TGTGCCAGCAGCGCGGTAACTAGCGGGGGATACACCGGGGAGCTGTTTTTT. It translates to CASSAVTSGGYTGELFF.

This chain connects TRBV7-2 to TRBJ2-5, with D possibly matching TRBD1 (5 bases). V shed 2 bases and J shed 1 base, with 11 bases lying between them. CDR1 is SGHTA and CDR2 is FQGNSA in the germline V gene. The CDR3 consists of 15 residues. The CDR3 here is CASSLQRTLQETQYF. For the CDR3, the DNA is TGTGCCAGCAGCTTACAACGGACACTCCAAGAGACCCAGTACTTC.

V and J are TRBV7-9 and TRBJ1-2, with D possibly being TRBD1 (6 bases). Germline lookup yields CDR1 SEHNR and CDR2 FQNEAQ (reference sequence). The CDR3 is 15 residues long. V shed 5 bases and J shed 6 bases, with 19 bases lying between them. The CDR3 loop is CASSPSPGAWHGYTF. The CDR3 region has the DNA TGTGCCAGCAGCCCCTCCCCGGGGGCTTGGCATGGCTACACCTTC.

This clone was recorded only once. Here the CDR3 DNA reads TGTGCCAGCAGCTTAGATCGGACAGGGAGTGAGACCCAGTACTTC. It translates to CASSLDRTGSETQYF. The rearrangement joins TRBV11-2 to TRBJ2-5; TRBD1 aligns across 8 bases. Germline V gene lookup returns CDR1 SGHAT and CDR2 FQNNGV. The ends lost 0 bases at V and 5 bases at J; junction bases unmatched: 5. The CDR3 loop spans 15 amino acids.

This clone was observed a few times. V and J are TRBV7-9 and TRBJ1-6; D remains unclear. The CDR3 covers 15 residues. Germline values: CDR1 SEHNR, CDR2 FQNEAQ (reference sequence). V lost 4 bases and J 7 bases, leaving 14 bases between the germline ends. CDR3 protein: CASSSSGVPNSPLHF. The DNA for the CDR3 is TGTGCCAGCAGCTCCAGCGGGGTCCCGAATTCACCCCTCCACTTT. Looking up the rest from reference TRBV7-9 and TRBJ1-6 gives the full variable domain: DTGVSQNPRHKITKRGQNVTFRCDPISEHNRLYWYRQTLGQGPEFLTYFQNEAQLEKSRLLSDRFSAERPKGSFSTLEIQRTEQGDSAMYLCASSSSGVPNSPLHFGNGTRLTVT.

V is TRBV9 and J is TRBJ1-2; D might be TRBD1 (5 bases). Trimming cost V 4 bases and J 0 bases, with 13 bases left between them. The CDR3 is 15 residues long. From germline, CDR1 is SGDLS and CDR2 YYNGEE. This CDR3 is CASSSTALANYGYTF. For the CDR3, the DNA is TGTGCCAGCAGCTCGACAGCGTTAGCTAACTATGGCTACACCTTC.

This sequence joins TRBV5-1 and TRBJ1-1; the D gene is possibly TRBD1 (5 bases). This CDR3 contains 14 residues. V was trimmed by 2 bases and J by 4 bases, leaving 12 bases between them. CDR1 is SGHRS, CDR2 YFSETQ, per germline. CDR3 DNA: TGCGCCAGCAGCTTCCAGGGTGGGGGCACTGAAGCTTTCTTT. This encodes CASSFQGGGTEAFF.

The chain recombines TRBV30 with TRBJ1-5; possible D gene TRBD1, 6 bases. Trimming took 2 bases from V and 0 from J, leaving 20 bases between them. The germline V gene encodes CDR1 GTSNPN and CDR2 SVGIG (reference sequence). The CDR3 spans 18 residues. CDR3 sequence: CAWSRGRGFLFSNQPQHF. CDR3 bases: TGTGCCTGGAGTCGGGGGAGGGGGTTCCTCTTTAGCAATCAGCCCCAGCATTTT. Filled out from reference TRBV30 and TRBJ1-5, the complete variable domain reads SQTIHQWPATLVQPVGSPLSLECTVEGTSNPNLYWYRQAAGRGLQLLFYSVGIGQISSEVPQNLSASRPQDRQFILSSKKLLLSDSGFYLCAWSRGRGFLFSNQPQHFGDGTRLSIL.

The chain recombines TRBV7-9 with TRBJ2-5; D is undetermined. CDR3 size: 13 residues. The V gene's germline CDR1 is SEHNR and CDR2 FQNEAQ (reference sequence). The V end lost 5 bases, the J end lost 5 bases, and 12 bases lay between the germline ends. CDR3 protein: CASSPSSGETQYF. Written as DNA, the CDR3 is TGTGCCAGCAGCCCGTCTTCCGGGGAGACCCAGTACTTC.

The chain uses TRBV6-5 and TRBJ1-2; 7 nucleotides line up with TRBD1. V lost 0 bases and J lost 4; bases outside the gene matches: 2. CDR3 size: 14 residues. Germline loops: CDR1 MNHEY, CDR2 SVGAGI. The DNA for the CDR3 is TGTGCCAGCAGTTACTCAGGGACAGTCTATGGCTACACCTTC. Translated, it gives CASSYSGTVYGYTF.